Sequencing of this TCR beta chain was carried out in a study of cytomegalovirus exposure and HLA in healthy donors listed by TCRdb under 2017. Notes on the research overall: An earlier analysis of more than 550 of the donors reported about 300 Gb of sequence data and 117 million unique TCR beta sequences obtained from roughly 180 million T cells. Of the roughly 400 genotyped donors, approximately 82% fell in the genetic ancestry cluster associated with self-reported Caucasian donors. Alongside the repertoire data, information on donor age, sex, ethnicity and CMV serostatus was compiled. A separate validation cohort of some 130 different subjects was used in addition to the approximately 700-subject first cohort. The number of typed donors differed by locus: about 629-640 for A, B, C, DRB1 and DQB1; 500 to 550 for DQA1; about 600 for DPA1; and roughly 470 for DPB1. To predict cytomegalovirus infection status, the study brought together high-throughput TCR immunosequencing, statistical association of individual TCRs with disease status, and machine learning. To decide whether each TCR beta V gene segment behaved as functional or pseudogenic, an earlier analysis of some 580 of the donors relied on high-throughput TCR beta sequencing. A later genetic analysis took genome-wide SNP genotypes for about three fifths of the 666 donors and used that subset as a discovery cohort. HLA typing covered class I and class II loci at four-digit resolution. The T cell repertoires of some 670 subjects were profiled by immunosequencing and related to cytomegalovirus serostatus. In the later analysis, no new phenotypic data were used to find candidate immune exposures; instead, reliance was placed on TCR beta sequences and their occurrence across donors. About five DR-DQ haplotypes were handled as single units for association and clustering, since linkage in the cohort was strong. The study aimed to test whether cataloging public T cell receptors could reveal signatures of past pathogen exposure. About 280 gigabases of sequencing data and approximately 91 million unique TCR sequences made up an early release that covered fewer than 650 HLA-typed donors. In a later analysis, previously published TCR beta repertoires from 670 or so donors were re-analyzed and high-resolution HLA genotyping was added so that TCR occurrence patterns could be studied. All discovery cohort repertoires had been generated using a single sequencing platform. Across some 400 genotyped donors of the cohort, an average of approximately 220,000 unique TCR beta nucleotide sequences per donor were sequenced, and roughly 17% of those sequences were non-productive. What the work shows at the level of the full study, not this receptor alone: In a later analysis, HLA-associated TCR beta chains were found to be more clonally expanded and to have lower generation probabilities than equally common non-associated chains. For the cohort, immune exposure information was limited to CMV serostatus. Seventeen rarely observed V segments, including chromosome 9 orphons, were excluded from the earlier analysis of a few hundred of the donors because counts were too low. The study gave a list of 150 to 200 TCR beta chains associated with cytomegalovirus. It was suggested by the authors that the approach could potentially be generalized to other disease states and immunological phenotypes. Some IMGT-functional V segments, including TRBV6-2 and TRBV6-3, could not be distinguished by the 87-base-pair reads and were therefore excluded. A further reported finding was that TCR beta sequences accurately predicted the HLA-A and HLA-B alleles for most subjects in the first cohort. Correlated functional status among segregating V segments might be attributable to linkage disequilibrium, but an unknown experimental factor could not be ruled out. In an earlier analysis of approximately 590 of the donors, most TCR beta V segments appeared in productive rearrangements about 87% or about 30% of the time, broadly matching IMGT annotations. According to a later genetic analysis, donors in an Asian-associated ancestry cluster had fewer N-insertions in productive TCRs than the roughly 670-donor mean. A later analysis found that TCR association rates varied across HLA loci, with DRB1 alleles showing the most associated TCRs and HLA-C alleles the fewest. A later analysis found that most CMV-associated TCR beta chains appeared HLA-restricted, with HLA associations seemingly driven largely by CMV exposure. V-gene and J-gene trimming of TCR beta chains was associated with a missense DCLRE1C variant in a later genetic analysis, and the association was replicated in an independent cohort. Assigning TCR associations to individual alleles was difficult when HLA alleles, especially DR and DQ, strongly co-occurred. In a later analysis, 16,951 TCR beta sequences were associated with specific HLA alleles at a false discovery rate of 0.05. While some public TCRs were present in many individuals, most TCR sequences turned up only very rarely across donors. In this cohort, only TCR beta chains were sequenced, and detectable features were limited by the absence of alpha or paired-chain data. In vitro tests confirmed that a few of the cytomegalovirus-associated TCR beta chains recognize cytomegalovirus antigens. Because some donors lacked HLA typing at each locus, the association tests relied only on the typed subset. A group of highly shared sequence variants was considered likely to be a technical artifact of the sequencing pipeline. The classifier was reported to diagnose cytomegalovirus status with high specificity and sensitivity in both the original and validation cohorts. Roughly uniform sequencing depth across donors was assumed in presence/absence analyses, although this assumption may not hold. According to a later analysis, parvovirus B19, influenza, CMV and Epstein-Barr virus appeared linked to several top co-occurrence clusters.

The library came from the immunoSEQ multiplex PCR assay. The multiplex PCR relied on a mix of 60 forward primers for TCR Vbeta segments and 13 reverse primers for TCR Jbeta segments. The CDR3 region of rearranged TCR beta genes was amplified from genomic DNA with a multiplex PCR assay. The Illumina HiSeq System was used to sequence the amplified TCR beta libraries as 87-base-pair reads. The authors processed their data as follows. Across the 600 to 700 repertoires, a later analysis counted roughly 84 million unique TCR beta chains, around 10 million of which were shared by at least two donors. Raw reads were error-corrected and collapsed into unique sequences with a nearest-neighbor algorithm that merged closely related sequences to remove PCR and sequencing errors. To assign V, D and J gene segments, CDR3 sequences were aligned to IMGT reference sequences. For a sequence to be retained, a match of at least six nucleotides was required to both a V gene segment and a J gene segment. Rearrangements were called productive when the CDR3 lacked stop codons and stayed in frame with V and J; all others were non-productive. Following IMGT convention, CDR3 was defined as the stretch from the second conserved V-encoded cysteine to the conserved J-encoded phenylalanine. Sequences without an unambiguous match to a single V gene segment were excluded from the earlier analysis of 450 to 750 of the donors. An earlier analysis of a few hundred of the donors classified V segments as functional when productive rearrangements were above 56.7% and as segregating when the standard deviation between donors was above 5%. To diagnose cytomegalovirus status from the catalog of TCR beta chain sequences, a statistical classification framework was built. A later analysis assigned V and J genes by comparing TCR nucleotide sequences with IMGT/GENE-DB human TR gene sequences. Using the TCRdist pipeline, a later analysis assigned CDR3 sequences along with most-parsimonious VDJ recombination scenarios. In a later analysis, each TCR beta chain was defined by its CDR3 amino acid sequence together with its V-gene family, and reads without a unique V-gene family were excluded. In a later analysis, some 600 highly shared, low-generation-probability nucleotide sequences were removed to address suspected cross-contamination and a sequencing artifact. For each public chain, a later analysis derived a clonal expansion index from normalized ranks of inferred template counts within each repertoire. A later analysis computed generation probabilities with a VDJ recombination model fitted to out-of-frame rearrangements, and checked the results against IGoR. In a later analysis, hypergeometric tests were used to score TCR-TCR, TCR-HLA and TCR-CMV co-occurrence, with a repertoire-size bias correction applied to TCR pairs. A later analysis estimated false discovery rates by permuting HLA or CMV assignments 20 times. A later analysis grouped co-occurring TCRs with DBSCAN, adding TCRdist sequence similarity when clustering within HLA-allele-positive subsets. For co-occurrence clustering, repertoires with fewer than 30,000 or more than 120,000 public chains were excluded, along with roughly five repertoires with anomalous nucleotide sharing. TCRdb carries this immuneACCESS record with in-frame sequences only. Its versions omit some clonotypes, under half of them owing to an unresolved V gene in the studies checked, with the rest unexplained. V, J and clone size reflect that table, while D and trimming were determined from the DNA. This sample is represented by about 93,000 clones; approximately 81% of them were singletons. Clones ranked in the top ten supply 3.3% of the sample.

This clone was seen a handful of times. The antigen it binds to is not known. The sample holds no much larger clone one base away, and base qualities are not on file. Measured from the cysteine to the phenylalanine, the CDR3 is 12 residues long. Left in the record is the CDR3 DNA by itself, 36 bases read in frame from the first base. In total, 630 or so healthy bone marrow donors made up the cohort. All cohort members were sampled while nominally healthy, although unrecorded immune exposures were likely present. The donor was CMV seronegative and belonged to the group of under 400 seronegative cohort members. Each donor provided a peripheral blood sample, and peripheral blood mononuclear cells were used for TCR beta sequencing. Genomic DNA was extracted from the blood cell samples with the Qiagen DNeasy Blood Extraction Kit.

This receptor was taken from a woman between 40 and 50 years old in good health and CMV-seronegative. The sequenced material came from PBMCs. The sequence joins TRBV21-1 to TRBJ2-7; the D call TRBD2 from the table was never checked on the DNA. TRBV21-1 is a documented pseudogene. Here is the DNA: TGTGCCAGCAGCACGAGCTCCTACGAGCAGTACTTC. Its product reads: CASSTSSYEQYF.